Here is one T cell receptor (beta chain) with its context. Its antigen is currently unknown. The source of the sample is a study of OX40 agonist ivuxolimab in advanced cancers. Study in general: Patients in dose escalation had liver, melanoma, kidney or head and neck cancers. Among those enrolled, mean age was around 60 years (range 23 to 79) and 75% to 85% were male. Prior checkpoint blockade (anti-PD-1, anti-PD-L1 or anti-CTLA-4) was permitted; approximately 40% had it. General study findings and limits: The average count of expanded clones was higher among CD8+ T cells than among CD4+.

The V and J ends lost 1 base and 3 bases respectively, with 6 bases between them. CDR1 is SGHVS, CDR2 FNYEAQ, per germline. The CDR3 spans 13 residues. The method was immunoSEQ multiplex PCR; TCRdb's version includes in-frame clones alone and lacks a portion of them. Of tens of thousands of clones in the sample, around 86% were seen once. The TCR was taken from an adult with an advanced solid tumor such as melanoma, head and neck, liver or kidney cancer. Sequenced here: CD4+ or CD8+ T cells sorted from blood, sampled in a trial of the OX40 agonist ivuxolimab. The rearrangement joins TRBV7-6 to TRBJ1-1; D unresolved. The CDR3 region is CASSLEGDTEAFF. The DNA for the CDR3 is TGTGCCAGCAGCTTAGAGGGCGACACTGAAGCTTTCTTT. Combining the CDR3 with reference TRBV7-6 and TRBJ1-1 gives the whole variable domain GAGVSQSPRYKVTKRGQDVALRCDPISGHVSLYWYRQALGQGPEFLTYFNYEAQQDKSGLPNDRFSAERPEGSISTLTIQRTEQRDSAMYRCASSLEGDTEAFFGQGTRLTVV.